One and the same sample provided the 15 T cell receptor beta chains below, sequenced in a study of shared clonotypes between healthy human individuals. Method: immunoSEQ multiplex PCR; TCRdb's copy keeps in-frame clones and lacks some. The repertoire holds approximately 340,000 clones, with less than 85% as singletons. Sequenced material: memory CD4+ T cells sorted from blood. The sample's subset: CD45RA-negative fraction. The receptors originated from a man aged 25-40 years in good health.

V is TRBV10-1 and J is TRBJ2-7; no definite D call. Germline-derived CDR1 and CDR2 are WNHNN and SYGVQD (reference sequence). The length of the CDR3 is 12 residues. Trimming removed 2 bases from V and 4 bases from J, with 6 bases in between. The chain's CDR3 is CASSEVGYEQYF. Written as DNA, the CDR3 is TGCGCCAGCAGTGAGGTAGGGTACGAGCAGTACTTC.

A few counts support this clone. V is TRBV13 and J is TRBJ2-1; TRBD2 agrees at 8 bases. V shed 3 bases and J 4 bases; nucleotides not matched to a gene: 5. The CDR3 loop spans 15 amino acids. The germline V gene encodes CDR1 PRHDT and CDR2 FYEKMQ (reference sequence). CDR3 coding DNA: TGTGCCAGCAGCTTTGCAACTAGCGGATACAATGAGCAGTTCTTC. It translates to CASSFATSGYNEQFF.

The chain combines TRBV9 with TRBJ2-1; TRBD1 matches 7 bases. The V gene end was trimmed by 3 bases and the J gene end by 9 bases; junction bases not matched to a gene: 12. This CDR3 region has 15 residues. Per germline, CDR1 SGDLS and CDR2 YYNGEE. CDR3: CASSEGGKYNTEQFF. CDR3 nucleotides: TGTGCCAGCAGCGAAGGGGGCAAATACAATACTGAGCAGTTCTTC.

This clone appeared once. This sequence joins TRBV15 and TRBJ1-2, with D tentatively TRBD1 (5 bases). The CDR3 contains 11 residues. Trimming shortened V by 8 bases and J by 4 bases, and 8 bases separated the two germline ends. Germline V gene lookup returns CDR1 LNHNV and CDR2 YYDKDF (reference sequence). For the CDR3, the DNA is TGTGCCACCGGGGCTAGCTATGGCTACACCTTC. Protein sequence: CATGASYGYTF. Based on the CDR3 plus reference TRBV15 and TRBJ1-2, the full variable domain is DAMVIQNPRYQVTQFGKPVTLSCSQTLNHNVMYWYQQKSSQAPKLLFHYYDKDFNNEADTPDNFQSRRPNTSFCFLDIRSPGLGDTAMYLCATGASYGYTFGSGTRLTVV.

This chain connects TRBV2 to TRBJ2-2; no definite D call. Germline loops: CDR1 SNHLY, CDR2 FYNNEI. V gave up 6 bases and J gave up 4 bases, with 12 bases separating them. The CDR3 extends over 14 amino acids. Written as DNA, the CDR3 is TGTGCCAGCAGACCTACACAGAGCACCGGGGAGCTGTTTTTT. It is translated as CASRPTQSTGELFF.

This clone was found once. This chain uses TRBV21-1 with TRBJ2-7; the D segment call TRBD1 is taken from the table without a DNA check. TRBV21-1 represents a pseudogene. The CDR3 is 15 residues long. The CDR3 spells CASSKGRTGSYEQYF. The CDR3 DNA reads as TGTGCCAGCAGCAAAGGTCGGACAGGCTCCTACGAGCAGTACTTC.

The J gene is TRBJ2-6, the V gene TRBV9; 12 positions agree with TRBD1. V lost 4 bases and J lost 0; bases outside the gene matches: 14. Germline CDR1 and CDR2: SGDLS and YYNGEE. This CDR3 region has 21 residues. The CDR3 protein is CASSPGQGAYFTSSGANVLTF. The CDR3 region has the DNA TGTGCCAGCAGCCCGGGACAGGGGGCTTATTTTACAAGCTCTGGGGCCAACGTCCTGACTTTC. The full variable domain, rest sourced from reference TRBV9 and TRBJ2-6, is DSGVTQTPKHLITATGQRVTLRCSPRSGDLSVYWYQQSLDQGLQFLIQYYNGEERAKGNILERFSAQQFPDLHSELNLSSLELGDSALYFCASSPGQGAYFTSSGANVLTFGAGSRLTVL.

The chain is built from TRBV2 and TRBJ1-2, with a possible D match to TRBD1 (6 bases). This CDR3 has 15 residues. The germline CDR1 and CDR2 sequences are SNHLY and FYNNEI. The germline V and J ends were trimmed by 2 bases and 2 bases, with 12 bases remaining between them. The CDR3 region is CASSEQWDTNYGYTF. The DNA of the CDR3 is TGTGCCAGCAGTGAACAGTGGGACACAAACTATGGCTACACCTTC.

This clone was found a few times. The chain couples TRBV15 to TRBJ2-1; TRBD2 matches 9 bases. J gave up 10 bases and V 4 bases, and 5 bases lay outside the gene matches. There are 13 residues in the CDR3. Germline lookup yields CDR1 LNHNV and CDR2 YYDKDF (reference sequence). CDR3 region: CATSKLAGPEQFF. CDR3 coding DNA: TGTGCCACCAGCAAACTAGCGGGCCCCGAGCAGTTCTTC.

This chain connects TRBV4-3 to TRBJ2-5; possibly TRBD1 for D (5 bases). In germline, CDR1 is LGHNA, CDR2 YSLEER. CDR3 length: 14 amino acids. Trimming shortened V by 0 bases and J by 4 bases, and 9 bases separated the two germline ends. The CDR3 loop is CASSQDLDRETQYF. The CDR3 DNA follows: TGCGCCAGCAGCCAAGATCTCGACAGAGAGACCCAGTACTTC.

The chain recombines TRBV5-1 with TRBJ2-5; 9 bases are shared with TRBD1. Germline CDR1 SGHRS, CDR2 YFSETQ. The CDR3 length is 14 residues. V shed 4 bases and J 5 bases; nucleotides not matched to a gene: 6. The CDR3 region has the DNA TGCGCCAGCAGCCCGGGACAGGGAACGGAGACCCAGTACTTC. Encoded protein: CASSPGQGTETQYF.

The chain links TRBV7-6 to TRBJ2-1; D perhaps matches TRBD1 (5 bases). CDR1 and CDR2 (germline): SGHVS, FNYEAQ. CDR3 length equals 13 residues. The ends were cut back, 1 base at V and 9 bases at J, with 10 bases in the middle. For the CDR3, the DNA is TGTGCCAGCAGCTTAGTCTCAAGGGGTGAGCAGTTCTTC. Residues: CASSLVSRGEQFF.

This clone was observed a few times. Other DNA sequences of this sample code for an identical CDR3. The V gene is TRBV6-1, the J gene TRBJ2-7, with no clear D. Germline V gene lookup returns CDR1 MNHNS and CDR2 SASEGT. CDR3 length: 11 residues. V gave up 2 bases and J gave up 2 bases, with 1 base separating them. Here the CDR3 reads CASSEPYEQYF. CDR3 sequence (DNA): TGTGCCAGCAGTGAACCCTACGAGCAGTACTTC.

The rearrangement uses TRBV18 and TRBJ2-1; a weak D match, TRBD1 (5 bases). V shed 1 base and J shed 4 bases, with 11 bases lying between them. CDR1 KGHSH and CDR2 LQKENI come from the germline V gene. The CDR3 is made up of 15 amino acids. CDR3 nucleotides: TGTGCCAGCTCACCACAAAGGGCAGGGTACAATGAGCAGTTCTTC. It codes for CASSPQRAGYNEQFF. The whole variable domain, filled in from reference TRBV18 and TRBJ2-1, reads NAGVMQNPRHLVRRRGQEARLRCSPMKGHSHVYWYRQLPEEGLKFMVYLQKENIIDESGMPKERFSAEFPKEGPSILRIQQVVRGDSAAYFCASSPQRAGYNEQFFGPGTRLTVL.

This chain uses TRBV19 with TRBJ1-5, with unresolved D. V was shortened by 1 base and J by 6 bases, with 19 bases between the two germline ends. The CDR3 length is 17 residues. From germline, CDR1 is LNHDA and CDR2 SQIVND (reference sequence). CDR3 nucleotides: TGTGCCAGTAGTATAGGTTCGAGACGGCTTGAGAGTCAGCCCCAGCATTTT. This encodes CASSIGSRRLESQPQHF. The complete variable domain, with remaining parts taken from reference TRBV19 and TRBJ1-5, reads DGGITQSPKYLFRKEGQNVTLSCEQNLNHDAMYWYRQDPGQGLRLIYYSQIVNDFQKGDIAEGYSVSREKKESFPLTVTSAQKNPTAFYLCASSIGSRRLESQPQHFGDGTRLSIL.